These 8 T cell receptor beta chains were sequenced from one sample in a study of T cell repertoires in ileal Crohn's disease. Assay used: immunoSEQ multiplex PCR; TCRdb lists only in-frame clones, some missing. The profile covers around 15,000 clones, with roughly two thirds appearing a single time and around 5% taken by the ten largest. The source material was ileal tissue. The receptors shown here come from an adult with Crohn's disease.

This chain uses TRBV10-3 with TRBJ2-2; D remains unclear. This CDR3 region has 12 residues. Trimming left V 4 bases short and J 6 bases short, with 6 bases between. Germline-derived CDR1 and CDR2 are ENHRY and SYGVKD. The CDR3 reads CAISVRSGELFF. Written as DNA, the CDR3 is TGTGCCATCAGTGTTCGGTCCGGGGAGCTGTTTTTT.

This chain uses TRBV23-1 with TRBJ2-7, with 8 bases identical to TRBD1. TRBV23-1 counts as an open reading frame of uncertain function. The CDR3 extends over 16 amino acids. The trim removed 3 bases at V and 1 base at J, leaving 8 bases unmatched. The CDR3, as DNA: TGCGCCAGCAGTCATCTCCGGGACAGGCCTTCCTACGAGCAGTACTTC. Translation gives CASSHLRDRPSYEQYF.

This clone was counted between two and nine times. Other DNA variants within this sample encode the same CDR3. CDR3 sequence: CSVEGGQGNTDTQYF. Written as DNA, the CDR3 is TGCAGCGTTGAAGGTGGACAGGGTAACACAGATACGCAGTATTTT. The V and J genes are TRBV29-1 and TRBJ2-3, with 8 bases fitting TRBD1. The CDR3 extends over 15 amino acids. V was pared by 1 base and J by 2 bases, with 5 bases of the junction left unmatched. The germline CDR1 and CDR2 sequences are SQVTM and ANQGSEA.

The CDR3 reads CAWRLYTKTQYF. The CDR3 region has the DNA TGTGCCTGGAGACTATATACGAAGACCCAGTACTTC. The gene calls are TRBV30 and TRBJ2-5; D ambiguous. Germline V CDR1 and CDR2: GTSNPN, SVGIG (reference sequence). The CDR3 totals 12 residues. Between the trimmed V and J ends, which lost 3 bases and 6 bases, there was a span of 11 bases.

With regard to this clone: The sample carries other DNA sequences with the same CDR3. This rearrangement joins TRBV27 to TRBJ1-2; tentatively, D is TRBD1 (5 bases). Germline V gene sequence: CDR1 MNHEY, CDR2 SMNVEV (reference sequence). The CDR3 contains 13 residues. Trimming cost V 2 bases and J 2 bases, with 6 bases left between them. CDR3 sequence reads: CASSLGQNYGYTF. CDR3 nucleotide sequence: TGTGCCAGCAGTTTAGGACAAAACTATGGCTACACCTTC.

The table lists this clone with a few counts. The CDR3 loop reads CASSPQASSYEQYF. The CDR3 DNA follows: TGTGCCAGTAGTCCCCAGGCCTCCTCCTACGAGCAGTACTTC. The chain links TRBV19 to TRBJ2-7; unclear D gene. V was cut by 5 bases and J by 0 bases, with 11 bases left in between. The CDR3 extends over 14 amino acids. The germline CDR1 and CDR2 sequences are LNHDA and SQIVND (reference sequence). The variable domain in full, completed from reference TRBV19 and TRBJ2-7, reads DGGITQSPKYLFRKEGQNVTLSCEQNLNHDAMYWYRQDPGQGLRLIYYSQIVNDFQKGDIAEGYSVSREKKESFPLTVTSAQKNPTAFYLCASSPQASSYEQYFGPGTRLTVT.

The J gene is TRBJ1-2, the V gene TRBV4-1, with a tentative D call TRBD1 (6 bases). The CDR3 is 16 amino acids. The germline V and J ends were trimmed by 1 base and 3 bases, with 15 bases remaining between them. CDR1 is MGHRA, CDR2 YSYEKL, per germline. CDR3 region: CASSQAAQGIYYGYTF. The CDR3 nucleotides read TGCGCCAGCAGCCAAGCCGCACAGGGTATTTACTATGGCTACACCTTC.

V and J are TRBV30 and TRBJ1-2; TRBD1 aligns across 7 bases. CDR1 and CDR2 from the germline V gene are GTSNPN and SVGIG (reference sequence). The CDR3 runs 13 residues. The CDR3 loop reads CARSQGANYGYTF. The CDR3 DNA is TGTGCTCGGTCCCAGGGGGCTAACTATGGCTACACCTTC.